This TCR beta chain appears in the sequencing data of a study of blood T cell repertoires in COVID-19. The overall study: Acute-phase and convalescent COVID-19 samples originated in the United States, Italy and Spain. PBMCs, B-cell-depleted T cells, or T cells provided the cDNA or gDNA that made up the material.

Per the study methods: Estimated nucleated cell counts came from reference gene primer amplification. The repertoire was sequenced with immunoSEQ multiplex PCR; TCRdb's copy has only in-frame clones and lacks some. That table is the source of V, J and clone size, and D and trimming were worked out from the DNA. The sample lists under 250,000 clones, approximately 86% occurring once. Germline assignment: CDR1 MNHEY and CDR2 SVGAGI. This CDR3 spans 14 amino acids. Trimming shortened V by 2 bases and J by 3 bases, and 7 bases separated the two germline ends. The gene calls are TRBV6-5 and TRBJ1-4; D is unclear. Sequencing was done on a sample of peripheral blood. This TCR came from a woman between 70 and 85 years old with active or convalescent COVID-19. Written as DNA, the CDR3 is TGTGCCAGCAGTTACAGTGGCCCTAATGAAAAACTGTTTTTT. Translation gives CASSYSGPNEKLFF.